Presented here are 18 T cell receptor beta chains from one specimen sequenced in a study of T cell responses to AZD1222 COVID-19 vaccine. Profiling relied on immunoSEQ multiplex PCR, and the TCRdb table lists in-frame clones only, not all of them. The sample lists more than 95,000 clones, over 70% occurring once. The source was peripheral blood, collected on day 0 of AZD1222 vaccination. These receptors came from an adult in good health.

The chain carries TRBV28 and TRBJ1-1, with TRBD1 matching over 7 bases. V lost 6 bases, J lost 3 bases, and 7 bases stayed unmatched. CDR3 length equals 14 residues. Germline V CDR1 and CDR2: MDHEN, SYDVKM. This chain's CDR3 is CASRSFGTDTEAFF. The CDR3 DNA follows: TGTGCCAGCAGGTCTTTCGGGACAGACACTGAAGCTTTCTTT.

The V and J genes are TRBV11-2 and TRBJ1-5; perhaps TRBD1 as D (6 bases). CDR3 length: 15 residues. V was pared by 1 base and J by 5 bases, with 12 bases between. From germline, CDR1 is SGHAT and CDR2 FQNNGV. The CDR3 DNA is TGTGCCAGCAGCTTAGGTACAGGGCGGCATCAGCCCCAGCATTTT. The encoded protein is CASSLGTGRHQPQHF. Drawing the rest from reference TRBV11-2 and TRBJ1-5, the complete variable domain is EAGVAQSPRYKIIEKRQSVAFWCNPISGHATLYWYQQILGQGPKLLIQFQNNGVVDDSQLPKDRFSAERLKGVDSTLKIQPAKLEDSAVYLCASSLGTGRHQPQHFGDGTRLSIL.

The V gene is TRBV7-3, the J gene TRBJ2-1; 8 nucleotides align to TRBD2. Germline V gene lookup returns CDR1 SGHTA and CDR2 FQGTGA. The CDR3 is 16 amino acids. V lost 5 bases to trimming and J lost 9 bases; unmatched junction nucleotides: 15. The CDR3: CASSPSPGLAVGEQFF. CDR3 DNA: TGTGCCAGCAGCCCATCCCCCGGACTAGCTGTTGGTGAGCAGTTCTTC.

V gene TRBV6-4 combines with J gene TRBJ2-2; 8 bases are a match to TRBD2. CDR1 is MRHNA, CDR2 SNTAGT, per germline. The CDR3 has 15 amino acids. With 6 bases clipped from V and 7 bases from J, the junction kept 10 bases outside the gene matches. This CDR3 is CASRPEAGAFGELFF. CDR3 sequence (DNA): TGTGCCAGCAGGCCGGAAGCGGGAGCCTTCGGGGAGCTGTTTTTT.

CDR3 residues: CASRGPDYEQYF. The CDR3 coding sequence is TGTGCCAGCAGGGGACCGGACTACGAGCAGTACTTC. The J gene is TRBJ2-7, the V gene TRBV11-3; D assignment may be TRBD1 or TRBD2 (5 bases each). Trimming cost V 6 bases and J 3 bases, with 9 bases left between them. The CDR3 runs 12 residues. Germline CDR1 and CDR2: SGHNT and YENEEA.

This chain uses TRBV10-3 with TRBJ1-2, with a possible D match to TRBD1 (5 bases). This CDR3 has 14 residues. The germline V gene has CDR1 ENHRY and CDR2 SYGVKD. V dropped 6 bases and J dropped 0 bases, with 11 bases sitting between them. The CDR3 loop reads CAISHPGPNYGYTF. The CDR3 coding sequence is TGTGCCATCAGCCACCCAGGGCCTAACTATGGCTACACCTTC.

The chain is built from TRBV30 and TRBJ1-3; TRBD1 aligns across 7 bases. After removal of 2 bases from V and 2 bases from J, the junction contained 9 bases not matched to a gene. This CDR3 spans 16 amino acids. CDR1 is GTSNPN and CDR2 is SVGIG in the germline V gene (reference sequence). Written as DNA, the CDR3 is TGTGCCTGGAGTCCCGCGACAGGGAGCACTGGAAACACCATATATTTT. This encodes CAWSPATGSTGNTIYF.

The chain links TRBV28 to TRBJ2-7, with 8 bases fitting TRBD2. With V trimmed by 3 bases and J by 1 base, 11 bases remained unmatched. This CDR3 region has 17 residues. Per germline, CDR1 MDHEN and CDR2 SYDVKM. CDR3 region: CASSFSYLSGVSYEQYF. The CDR3 coding sequence is TGTGCCAGCAGTTTTTCTTATCTTAGCGGGGTTTCCTACGAGCAGTACTTC. The entire variable domain, with the rest obtained from reference TRBV28 and TRBJ2-7, is as follows: DVKVTQSSRYLVKRTGEKVFLECVQDMDHENMFWYRQDPGLGLRLIYFSYDVKMKEKGDIPEGYSVSREKKERFSLILESASTNQTSMYLCASSFSYLSGVSYEQYFGPGTRLTVT.

The chain recombines TRBV7-9 with TRBJ1-1; a weak D match, TRBD1 (5 bases). This CDR3 region has 19 residues. CDR1 and CDR2 from the germline V gene are SEHNR and FQNEAQ (reference sequence). Trimming pared 2 bases from V and 2 bases from J, leaving 24 bases between. CDR3 DNA sequence: TGTGCCAGCAGCTTACGGGGGTTGATAAGTGGGCAATTCAACACTGAAGCTTTCTTT. Its protein is CASSLRGLISGQFNTEAFF.

The chain uses TRBV9 and TRBJ2-3; tentatively, D is TRBD1 (6 bases). V lost 1 base and J 5 bases, leaving 8 bases between the germline ends. The length of the CDR3 is 13 residues. Germline V lookup: CDR1 SGDLS, CDR2 YYNGEE. CDR3 protein: CASSVSRGDTQYF. CDR3 coding DNA: TGTGCCAGCAGCGTAAGCAGGGGAGATACGCAGTATTTT.

This chain uses TRBV10-2 with TRBJ2-5, with 7 bases lining up with TRBD2. This CDR3 has 13 amino acids. Germline V gene lookup returns CDR1 WSHSY and CDR2 SAAADI. The V and J ends lost 4 bases and 1 base, in that order; junction bases with no gene match: 0. The CDR3 is CASSGLAQETQYF. In DNA form, the CDR3 reads TGCGCCAGCAGTGGACTAGCCCAAGAGACCCAGTACTTC.

J is TRBJ1-3 and V is TRBV19, with D uncertain. Germline V CDR1 and CDR2: LNHDA, SQIVND (reference sequence). The CDR3 length is 15 residues. V was shortened by 5 bases and J by 0 bases, with 11 bases between the two germline ends. The CDR3 region has the DNA TGTGCCAGTAGTGACCCCTTCTTCTCTGGAAACACCATATATTTT. Protein product: CASSDPFFSGNTIYF.

The rearrangement joins TRBV12-3 or TRBV12-4 to TRBJ1-2; 7 nucleotides match TRBD1. This CDR3 region has 12 residues. Unmatched junction bases numbered 4, after V lost 5 bases and J lost 7 bases. The DNA for the CDR3 is TGTGCCAGCAGTCCCCACAGGGGTGGCTACACCTTC. Amino acids: CASSPHRGGYTF.

The rearrangement links TRBV14 to TRBJ1-1; tentatively, D is TRBD1 (5 bases). Trimming shortened V by 2 bases and J by 7 bases, and 14 bases separated the two germline ends. Germline V gene lookup returns CDR1 SGHDN and CDR2 FVKESK. The CDR3 is 14 amino acids. CDR3 nucleotides: TGTGCCAGCAGCCAAAACCGAAGCGACAGTGAAGCTTTCTTT. Amino acid sequence: CASSQNRSDSEAFF.

The chain uses TRBV27 and TRBJ2-5; tentatively, D is TRBD1 or TRBD2 (6 bases each). V was cut by 6 bases and J by 2 bases, with 22 bases left in between. The CDR3 runs 17 residues. CDR1 is MNHEY and CDR2 is SMNVEV in the germline V gene (reference sequence). CDR3 amino acids: CASSKFVGGYPQETQYF. The CDR3 DNA follows: TGTGCCAGCAGCAAGTTTGTGGGGGGCTATCCTCAAGAGACCCAGTACTTC.

This clone was seen a few times. The chain recombines TRBV18 with TRBJ2-2, with 8 bases matching TRBD2. Germline CDR1 is KGHSH and CDR2 is LQKENI. J lost 3 bases, V lost 6 bases, and 9 bases had no gene match. The CDR3 covers 16 residues. The CDR3 region is CASSPRLATDTGELFF. As DNA, the CDR3 is TGTGCCAGCTCCCCCCGACTAGCGACTGACACCGGGGAGCTGTTTTTT. The full variable domain, in which reference TRBV18 and TRBJ2-2 provide the parts outside the CDR3, is NAGVMQNPRHLVRRRGQEARLRCSPMKGHSHVYWYRQLPEEGLKFMVYLQKENIIDESGMPKERFSAEFPKEGPSILRIQQVVRGDSAAYFCASSPRLATDTGELFFGEGSRLTVL.

The chain couples TRBV3-1 (or the pseudogene TRBV3-2) to TRBJ1-1, with a tentative D call TRBD1 (5 bases). Germline CDR1 LGHDT, CDR2 YNNKEL (reference sequence). This CDR3 spans 13 amino acids. The V and J ends lost 4 bases and 6 bases respectively, with 12 bases between them. DNA for the CDR3: TGTGCCAGCAGCCTAGCAGGGATCCCTGAAGCTTTCTTT. This sequence encodes CASSLAGIPEAFF.

This rearrangement joins TRBV5-4 to TRBJ2-2; D not certain. V was shortened by 2 bases and J by 6 bases, with 14 bases between the two germline ends. The germline CDR1 and CDR2 sequences are SGHNT and YYREEE (reference sequence). The CDR3 consists of 15 residues. The CDR3 nucleotides are TGTGCCAGCAGCTTTTCAGGTCAGAGCGCCGGGGAGCTGTTTTTT. Protein: CASSFSGQSAGELFF. The full variable domain, with the rest looked up from reference TRBV5-4 and TRBJ2-2, is ETGVTQSPTHLIKTRGQQVTLRCSSQSGHNTVSWYQQALGQGPQFIFQYYREEENGRGNFPPRFSGLQFPNYSSELNVNALELDDSALYLCASSFSGQSAGELFFGEGSRLTVL.